The TCR beta chain described here comes from a study of T-cell reconstitution after alpha-beta-depleted transplantation in children. As it was prepared, the TCRbeta library received unique molecular identifiers. TCRdb analysed the PCR reads with MiXCR anew, one entry per CDR3 protein. The data show 90,000 to 100,000 distinct CDR3 sequences, 20% to 30% seen once. This clonotype appeared many times. Antigen unknown. The study, taken as a whole, reports: There were some patients whose high TCRbeta diversity at day 60 came from surviving recipient T cells and thymic progenitors. The main origin of T-cell counts and diversity one year after transplant was newly produced T cells. Reports say that about two months after transplant, the alpha-beta T cells came out of several hundred graft clones that had expanded.

CDR1 and CDR2 from the germline V gene are MNHNS and SASEGT. V lost 8 bases and J 0 bases, leaving 10 bases between the germline ends. CDR3 size: 13 residues. The sample was PBMCs, taken before TCRalphabeta/CD19-depleted stem cell transplant. The sequence was collected from a boy aged 2-9 years with acute lymphoblastic leukemia, due to receive a stem cell transplant. V and J are TRBV6-1 and TRBJ1-2; D is ambiguous. CDR3 sequence: CASRATANYGYTF. CDR3 DNA: TGTGCCAGCCGTGCGACGGCTAACTATGGCTACACCTTC.